This T cell receptor (beta chain) was sequenced for a study of CD8 T cells in ankylosing spondylitis. Findings and caveats of the study: The authors reported significant enrichment of disease-linked clones in matched ankylosing spondylitis synovial fluid. Characteristic of ankylosing spondylitis blood, it appeared, was a TCR beta motif comprising fewer than 10 highly homologous variants.

Per the germline V gene, CDR1 is WSHSY and CDR2 is SAAADI. With 3 bases removed from V and 4 bases from J, the gap between germline ends came to 21 bases. There are 17 residues in the CDR3. This clonotype was observed at least ten times. The antigen is undetermined. Molecular-barcoded quantitative 5'-RACE produced these TCR beta libraries. From the 5' RACE reads, TCRdb called clonotypes with MiXCR, one entry per CDR3 protein. The sample gives some 70,000 distinct CDR3 sequences, about 5.2% of which show up once; approximately 2.1% is in the top ten. The sample consisted of blood, either unsorted or a sorted T cell fraction (not recorded which). V usage is TRBV10-2 and J usage is TRBJ1-2; tentative D call: TRBD1 (6 bases). This sequence originates from a male donor with ankylosing spondylitis or in good health (not recorded which). The CDR3 is CASSDYVRLGGGYGYTF. The CDR3, as DNA: TGCGCCAGCAGTGATTACGTCCGACTAGGGGGTGGCTATGGCTACACCTTC.